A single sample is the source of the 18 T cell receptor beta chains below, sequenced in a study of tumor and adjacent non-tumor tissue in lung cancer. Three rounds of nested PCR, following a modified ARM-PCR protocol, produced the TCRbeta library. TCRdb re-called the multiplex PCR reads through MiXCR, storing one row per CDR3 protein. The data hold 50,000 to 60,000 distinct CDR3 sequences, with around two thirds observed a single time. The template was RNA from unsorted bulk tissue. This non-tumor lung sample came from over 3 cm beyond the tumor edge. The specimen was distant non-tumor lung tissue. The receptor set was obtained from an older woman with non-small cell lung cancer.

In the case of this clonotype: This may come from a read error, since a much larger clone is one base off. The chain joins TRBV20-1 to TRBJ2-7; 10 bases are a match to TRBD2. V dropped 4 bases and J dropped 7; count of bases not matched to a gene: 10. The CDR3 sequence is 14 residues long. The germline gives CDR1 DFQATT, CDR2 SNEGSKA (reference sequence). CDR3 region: CSATIAGGLGEQYF. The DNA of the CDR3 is TGCAGTGCTACAATAGCGGGGGGCCTGGGTGAGCAGTACTTC.

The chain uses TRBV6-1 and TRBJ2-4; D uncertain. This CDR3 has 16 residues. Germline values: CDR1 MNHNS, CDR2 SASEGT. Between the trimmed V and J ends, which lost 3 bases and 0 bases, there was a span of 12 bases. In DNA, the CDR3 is TGTGCCAGCAGTGACCCAGGACGGTTAGCCAAAAACATTCAGTACTTC. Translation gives CASSDPGRLAKNIQYF.

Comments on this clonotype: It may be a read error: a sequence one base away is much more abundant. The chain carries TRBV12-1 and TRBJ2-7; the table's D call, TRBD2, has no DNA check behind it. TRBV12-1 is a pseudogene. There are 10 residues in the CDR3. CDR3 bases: TGTGCCAGCAGACCCGAGGGGCGGTACTTC. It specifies CASRPEGRYF.

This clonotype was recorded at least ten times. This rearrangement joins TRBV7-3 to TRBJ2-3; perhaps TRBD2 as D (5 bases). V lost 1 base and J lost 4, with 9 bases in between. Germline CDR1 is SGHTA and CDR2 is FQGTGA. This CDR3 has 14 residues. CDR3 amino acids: CASSLKAGADTQYF. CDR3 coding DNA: TGTGCCAGCAGCTTAAAGGCGGGCGCAGATACGCAGTATTTT.

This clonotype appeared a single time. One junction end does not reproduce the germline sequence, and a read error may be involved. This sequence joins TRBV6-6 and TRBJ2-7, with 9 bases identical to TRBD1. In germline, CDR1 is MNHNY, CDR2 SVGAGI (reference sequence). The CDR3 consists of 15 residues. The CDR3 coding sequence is TGTGCCTGCAGTCGCAAGACAGGGGGAGACTATGAGCAGTACTTC. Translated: CACSRKTGGDYEQYF.

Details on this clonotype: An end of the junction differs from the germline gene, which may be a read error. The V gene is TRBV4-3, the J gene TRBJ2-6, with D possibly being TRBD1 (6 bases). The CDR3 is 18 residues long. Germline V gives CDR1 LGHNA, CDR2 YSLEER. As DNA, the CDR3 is TGCGCCCGCAGCCAAGATCCGGGACAATTCTCTGGGGCCAACGTCCTGGCTTTC. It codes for CARSQDPGQFSGANVLAF.

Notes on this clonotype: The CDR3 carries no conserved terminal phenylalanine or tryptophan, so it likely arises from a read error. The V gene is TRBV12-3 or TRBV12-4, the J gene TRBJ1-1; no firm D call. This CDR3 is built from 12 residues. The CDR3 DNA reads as TGCGCCAGCACTTTCGGGGTCCCTGAAGCTTTCTTA. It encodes CASTFGVPEAFL.

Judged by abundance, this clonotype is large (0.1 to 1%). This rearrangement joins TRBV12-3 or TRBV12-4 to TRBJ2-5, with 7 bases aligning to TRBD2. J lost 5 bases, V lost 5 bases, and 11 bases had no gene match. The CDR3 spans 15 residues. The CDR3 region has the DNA TGTGCCAGCAGTCCCGACGGCGGGAGTGGGGAGACCCAGTACTTC. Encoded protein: CASSPDGGSGETQYF.

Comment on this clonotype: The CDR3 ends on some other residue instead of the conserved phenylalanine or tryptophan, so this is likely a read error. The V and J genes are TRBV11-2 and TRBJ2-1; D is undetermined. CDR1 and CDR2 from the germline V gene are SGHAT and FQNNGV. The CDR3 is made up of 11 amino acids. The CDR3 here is CVSRLGDEQFL. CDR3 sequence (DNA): TGTGTCAGCAGATTAGGAGATGAGCAGTTCCTC.

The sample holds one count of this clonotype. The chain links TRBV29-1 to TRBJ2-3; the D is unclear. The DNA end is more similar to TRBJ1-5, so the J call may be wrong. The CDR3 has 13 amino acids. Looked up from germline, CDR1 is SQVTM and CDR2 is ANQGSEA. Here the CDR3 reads CSGRVGGTDAQHF. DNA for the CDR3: TGCAGCGGCCGGGTTGGTGGCACAGATGCGCAGCATTTT.

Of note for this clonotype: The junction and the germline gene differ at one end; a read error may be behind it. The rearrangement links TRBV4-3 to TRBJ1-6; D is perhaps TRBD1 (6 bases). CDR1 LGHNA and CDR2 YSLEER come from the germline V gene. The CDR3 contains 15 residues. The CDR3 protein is CASSPRKGESSPLHF. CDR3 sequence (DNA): TGTGCCAGCAGCCCGCGAAAGGGGGAGAGTTCACCCCTCCACTTT.

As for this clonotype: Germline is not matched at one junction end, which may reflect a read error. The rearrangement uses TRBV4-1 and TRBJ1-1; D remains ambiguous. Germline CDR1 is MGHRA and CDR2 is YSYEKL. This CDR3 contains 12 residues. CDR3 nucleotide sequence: TGCGCCATCAGCCAAGGACTGACTGAAGCTTTCTTT. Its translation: CAISQGLTEAFF.

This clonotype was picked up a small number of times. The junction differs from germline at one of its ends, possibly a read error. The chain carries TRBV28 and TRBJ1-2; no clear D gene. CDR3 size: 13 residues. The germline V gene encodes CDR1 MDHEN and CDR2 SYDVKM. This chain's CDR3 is CASRGQERYGYAF. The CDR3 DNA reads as TGTGCCAGCCGAGGGCAGGAACGCTATGGCTACGCCTTC.

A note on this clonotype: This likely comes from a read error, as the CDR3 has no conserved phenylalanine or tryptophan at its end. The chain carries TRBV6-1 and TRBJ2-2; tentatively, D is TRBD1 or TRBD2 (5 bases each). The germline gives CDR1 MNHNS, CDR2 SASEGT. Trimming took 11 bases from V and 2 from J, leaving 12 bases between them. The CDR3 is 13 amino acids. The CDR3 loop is CAWETDNTGELFL. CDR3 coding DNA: TGTGCCTGGGAGACAGACAACACCGGGGAGCTGTTTTTA.

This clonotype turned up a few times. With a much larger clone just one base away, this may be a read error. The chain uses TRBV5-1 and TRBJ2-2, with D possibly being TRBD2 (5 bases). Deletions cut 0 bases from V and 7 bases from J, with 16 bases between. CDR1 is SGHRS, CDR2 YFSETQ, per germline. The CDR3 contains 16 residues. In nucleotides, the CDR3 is TGCGCCAGCAGCTTGGCGCCCGGGATCAATGACGGGGAGCTGTTTTTT. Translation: CASSLAPGINDGELFF. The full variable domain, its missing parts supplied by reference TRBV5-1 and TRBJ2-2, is KAGVTQTPRYLIKTRGQQVTLSCSPISGHRSVSWYQQTPGQGLQFLFEYFSETQRNKGNFPGRFSGRQFSNSRSEMNVSTLELGDSALYLCASSLAPGINDGELFFGEGSRLTVL.

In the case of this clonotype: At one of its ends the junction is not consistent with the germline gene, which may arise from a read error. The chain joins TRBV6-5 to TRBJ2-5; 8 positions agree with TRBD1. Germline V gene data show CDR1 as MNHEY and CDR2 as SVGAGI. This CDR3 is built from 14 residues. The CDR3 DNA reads TGTGCCAGCAGTGGGACAGGAAGTCAAAAGACCCAGTATTTC. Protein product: CASSGTGSQKTQYF.

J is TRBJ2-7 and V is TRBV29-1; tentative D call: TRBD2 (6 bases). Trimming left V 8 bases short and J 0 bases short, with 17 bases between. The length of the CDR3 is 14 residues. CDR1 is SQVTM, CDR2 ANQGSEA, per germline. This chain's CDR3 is CSSLRDFLSYEQYF. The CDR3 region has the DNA TGCAGCTCTCTCCGGGACTTCCTCTCCTACGAGCAGTACTTC.

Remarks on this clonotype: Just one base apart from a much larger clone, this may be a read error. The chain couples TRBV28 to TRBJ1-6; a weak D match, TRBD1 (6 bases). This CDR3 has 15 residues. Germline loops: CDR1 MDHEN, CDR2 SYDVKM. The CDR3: CASSGAGGRGSLLHF. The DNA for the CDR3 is TGTGCCAGCAGTGGGGCCGGGGGGCGAGGATCACTCCTCCACTTT.